In this sample, the clone carrying this TCR beta chain turned up many times. No antigen is known for it. What was amplified from RNA transcripts were TCR beta CDR3 regions. The HTBI primer set was used in a first-round RT-PCR of the TCR CDR3. MiXCR, applied by TCRdb to the multiplex PCR reads, yields one record per CDR3 protein. The table includes about 160,000 distinct CDR3 sequences, just under 9.5% detected once. This sample was taken from a study of T cells in Graves' hyperthyroidism and ophthalmopathy. Study outcomes and limitations: Median prediction lead before ophthalmopathy onset was roughly 6 months with the model. Ophthalmopathy could be told apart from stable hyperthyroidism with a 13 V-J model.

Germline V gene sequence: CDR1 LGHDT, CDR2 YNNKEL (reference sequence). The CDR3 spans 15 residues. The J segment lost 1 base and the V segment lost 6 bases, leaving 6 bases of the junction unmatched. This TCR was sampled from a woman younger than 35 with Graves' hyperthyroidism that later progressed to Graves' ophthalmopathy. The chain combines TRBV3-1 with TRBJ1-1; 9 bases are a match to TRBD1. The source material was blood. The DNA of the CDR3 is TGTGCCAGCAGACCGAGACAGGGGGGGAACACTGAAGCTTTCTTT. It yields the protein CASRPRQGGNTEAFF.